This passage covers 23 T cell receptor beta chains from one sample sequenced in a study of blood T cell repertoires in COVID-19 (dated by TCRdb to about 2020). The method was the immunoSEQ multiplex PCR assay. Imported from immuneACCESS, the table was reduced by TCRdb to in-frame sequences with V and J called. These copies leave out some clones; in studies compared against another copy, an unresolved V gene accounts for under half, and the cause of the remainder is not known. This sample has 220,000 or so clones in its table, and roughly 80% of those were observed once. The ten largest clones represent about 2.9% of the sample. Source material: peripheral blood. All receptors come from a woman younger than 45 who had recovered from COVID-19.

The genes are TRBV20-1 and TRBJ2-5; no firm D call. V lost 0 bases, J lost 5 bases, and 4 bases lay in between. CDR3 length: 11 residues. Germline V CDR1 and CDR2: DFQATT, SNEGSKA (reference sequence). CDR3 nucleotides: TGCAGTGCTAGAGATCTGGAGACCCAGTACTTC. This translates into CSARDLETQYF.

This clone has only one observation. The CDR3 reads CASSSFRGVTEAFF. The DNA of the CDR3 is TGTGCCAGCAGTTCGTTCAGGGGGGTCACTGAAGCTTTCTTT. The chain has TRBV6-5 and TRBJ1-1; TRBD1 matches 7 bases. Trimming cost V 4 bases and J 4 bases; bases outside gene matches: 6. Per germline, CDR1 MNHEY and CDR2 SVGAGI. CDR3 length equals 14 residues.

This sequence joins TRBV6-6 and TRBJ1-4; TRBD1 matches 8 bases. This CDR3 has 17 residues. CDR1 is MNHNY and CDR2 is SVGAGI in the germline V gene (reference sequence). Trimming took 6 bases from V and 0 from J; bases not matched to a gene: 9. CDR3 region: CASRRQGSSATNEKLFF. CDR3 sequence (DNA): TGTGCCAGCAGGCGACAGGGGTCCTCTGCAACTAATGAAAAACTGTTTTTT.

This clone has just one count. This rearrangement joins TRBV19 to TRBJ2-2, with a tentative D call TRBD1 (6 bases). This CDR3 comprises 13 residues. The V end was cut by 5 bases, the J end by 8 bases, with 12 bases between. Germline lookup yields CDR1 LNHDA and CDR2 SQIVND (reference sequence). CDR3 protein: CASSPGQSGELFF. CDR3 bases: TGTGCCAGTAGTCCAGGACAGTCGGGGGAGCTGTTTTTT.

This chain uses TRBV11-2 with TRBJ2-7, with no clear D. Germline lookup yields CDR1 SGHAT and CDR2 FQNNGV. V was shortened by 3 bases and J by 2 bases, with 5 bases between the two germline ends. The CDR3 loop spans 12 amino acids. CDR3 nucleotides: TGTGCCAGCAGCTTTGGAGCCTACGAGCAGTACTTC. This encodes CASSFGAYEQYF.

J is TRBJ2-3 and V is TRBV3-1 (or the pseudogene TRBV3-2); 10 nucleotides agree with TRBD2. CDR3 length: 17 residues. V lost 4 bases, J lost 0 bases, and 7 bases stayed unmatched. The germline V gene encodes CDR1 LGHDT and CDR2 YNNKEL (reference sequence). CDR3 bases: TGTGCCAGCAGCCCACGGACTAGCGGAGCCAGCACAGATACGCAGTATTTT. Translating gives CASSPRTSGASTDTQYF.

The chain has TRBV28 and TRBJ1-1; D perhaps matches TRBD1 (6 bases). Germline loops: CDR1 MDHEN, CDR2 SYDVKM. Trimming removed 8 bases from V and 6 bases from J, with 16 bases in between. The CDR3 totals 13 residues. DNA for the CDR3: TGTGCCAGCCTCCCCACAGGGTGGGCTGAAGCTTTCTTT. Amino acid sequence: CASLPTGWAEAFF.

The rearrangement joins TRBV6-5 to TRBJ1-5; D possibly corresponds to TRBD1 (5 bases). Trimming removed 6 bases from V and 3 bases from J, with 12 bases in between. The germline V gene encodes CDR1 MNHEY and CDR2 SVGAGI. The CDR3 covers 14 residues. The CDR3 bases are TGTGCCAGCAGCCTCCGGGGGAACAATCAGCCCCAGCATTTT. This encodes CASSLRGNNQPQHF.

The chain employs TRBV7-8 and TRBJ1-4; perhaps TRBD1 as D (6 bases). With 5 bases removed from V and 8 bases from J, the gap between germline ends came to 27 bases. The CDR3 consists of 18 residues. Germline CDR1 and CDR2: SGHVS and FQNEAQ. The CDR3 DNA sequence: TGTGCCAGCAGCCCTACACCTAGAGCAGGGGCGGTAGGAGAAAAACTGTTTTTT. Translation: CASSPTPRAGAVGEKLFF.

The chain joins TRBV5-1 to TRBJ2-1; TRBD2 matches 9 bases. CDR1 SGHRS and CDR2 YFSETQ come from the germline V gene. The CDR3 spans 16 residues. V dropped 4 bases and J dropped 7; count of bases not matched to a gene: 12. CDR3 DNA sequence: TGCGCCAGCAGCATTAGACTAGCGGCCCTAGGGAATGAGCAGTTCTTC. Amino acid sequence: CASSIRLAALGNEQFF.

The rearrangement uses TRBV11-2 and TRBJ1-5, with D tentatively TRBD1 (5 bases). The CDR3 is made up of 14 amino acids. Germline V CDR1 and CDR2: SGHAT, FQNNGV. With 5 bases removed from V and 7 bases from J, the gap between germline ends came to 15 bases. CDR3 sequence (DNA): TGTGCCAGCAGCAGGAGTCAGGGTAACCAGCCCCAGCATTTT. Residues: CASSRSQGNQPQHF.

The chain couples TRBV27 to TRBJ2-1; 12 bases line up with TRBD2. Unmatched junction bases numbered 6, after V lost 8 bases and J lost 4 bases. The CDR3 loop spans 15 amino acids. The V gene's germline CDR1 is MNHEY and CDR2 SMNVEV (reference sequence). The CDR3 DNA reads as TGTGCCAGCCGAATACTAGCGGGAGGATACAATGAGCAGTTCTTC. Protein product: CASRILAGGYNEQFF.

This clone occurred a few times. The rearrangement joins TRBV6-5 to TRBJ2-1; the match to TRBD2 covers 7 bases. From germline, CDR1 is MNHEY and CDR2 SVGAGI. J lost 6 bases, V lost 0 bases, and 8 bases had no gene match. The CDR3 extends over 16 amino acids. The CDR3 DNA reads TGTGCCAGCAGTTACTCAAGGACTAGAGGCGTCAATGAGCAGTTCTTC. Its translation is CASSYSRTRGVNEQFF.

This clone was detected only a few times. The chain joins TRBV5-1 to TRBJ2-7; the match to TRBD1 covers 10 bases. With V trimmed by 3 bases and J by 3 bases, 9 bases remained unmatched. CDR3 length equals 16 residues. CDR1 SGHRS and CDR2 YFSETQ come from the germline V gene. CDR3 in amino acids: CASSYTIGTGVYEQYF. Here the CDR3 DNA reads TGCGCCAGCAGCTATACGATCGGGACAGGGGTCTACGAGCAGTACTTC. The full variable domain, rest sourced from reference TRBV5-1 and TRBJ2-7, is KAGVTQTPRYLIKTRGQQVTLSCSPISGHRSVSWYQQTPGQGLQFLFEYFSETQRNKGNFPGRFSGRQFSNSRSEMNVSTLELGDSALYLCASSYTIGTGVYEQYFGPGTRLTVT.

The genes are TRBV11-2 and TRBJ2-2; tentative D call: TRBD2 (5 bases). V was cut by 2 bases and J by 6 bases, with 7 bases left in between. The CDR3 sequence is 13 residues long. Germline V gene sequence: CDR1 SGHAT, CDR2 FQNNGV. CDR3 in amino acids: CASSLTGSGELFF. The CDR3 bases are TGTGCCAGCAGCTTAACGGGGTCCGGGGAGCTGTTTTTT.

The CDR3 sequence is CASSYDGRSQETQYF. The CDR3 bases are TGTGCCAGCAGTTACGACGGGAGGAGTCAAGAGACCCAGTACTTC. The V gene is TRBV6-5, the J gene TRBJ2-5, with 7 nucleotides matching TRBD2. Germline V gene lookup returns CDR1 MNHEY and CDR2 SVGAGI. The CDR3 runs 15 residues. The junction had 5 bases not matched to a gene; V was cut back by 2 bases and J by 2 bases.

The V call is TRBV5-1, the J call TRBJ2-7, with D unresolved. This CDR3 comprises 15 residues. Germline CDR1 reads SGHRS; CDR2 reads YFSETQ. V lost 1 base to trimming and J lost 3 bases, with 14 bases between them. The chain's CDR3 is CASSLNSAQFYEQYF. CDR3 DNA: TGCGCCAGCAGCTTGAATTCGGCACAGTTCTACGAGCAGTACTTC.

This chain connects TRBV16 to TRBJ2-7, with D hard to call. This CDR3 contains 14 residues. Germline V lookup: CDR1 KGHSY, CDR2 FQNENV. Trimming removed 4 bases from V and 7 bases from J, with 17 bases in between. DNA for the CDR3: TGTGCCAGCAGCCCCCATAAGGCCTTGAGGGAGCAGTACTTC. It yields the protein CASSPHKALREQYF.

The V call is TRBV7-2, the J call TRBJ1-2; D remains unclear. The germline V and J ends were trimmed by 1 base and 6 bases, with 12 bases remaining between them. CDR1 is SGHTA and CDR2 is FQGNSA in the germline V gene. The CDR3 runs 14 residues. For the CDR3, the DNA is TGTGCCAGCAGCTTAGAATGGGGAGATGATGGCTACACCTTC. It encodes CASSLEWGDDGYTF.

This sequence joins TRBV4-1 and TRBJ2-1; TRBD1 is a possible D gene (7 bases). V lost 4 bases and J 5 bases, leaving 12 bases between the germline ends. This CDR3 is 14 amino acids long. CDR1 MGHRA and CDR2 YSYEKL come from the germline V gene. The DNA of the CDR3 is TGCGCCAGCAGCCGGAGGGACAGCGACAATGAGCAGTTCTTC. It yields the protein CASSRRDSDNEQFF.

This clone turned up a few times. The rearrangement joins TRBV5-1 to TRBJ2-1; D remains unclear. V lost 3 bases, J lost 7 bases, and 8 bases lay in between. Germline V lookup: CDR1 SGHRS, CDR2 YFSETQ. The CDR3 loop spans 12 amino acids. CDR3 nucleotides: TGCGCCAGCAGCTCCATAGAAAATGAGCAGTTCTTC. Amino acids: CASSSIENEQFF.

The V gene is TRBV29-1, the J gene TRBJ2-7, with D perhaps TRBD1 (5 bases). V lost 2 bases, J lost 5 bases, and 10 bases lay in between. This CDR3 is 12 amino acids long. The germline V gene has CDR1 SQVTM and CDR2 ANQGSEA. The DNA of the CDR3 is TGCAGCGTTGAATGGCAGGGCCACGAGCAGTACTTC. Translating gives CSVEWQGHEQYF.

This clone was counted once. The chain combines TRBV6-2 or TRBV6-3 with TRBJ2-7, with D unclear. The ends were cut back, 2 bases at V and 0 bases at J, with 8 bases in the middle. Germline assignment: CDR1 MNHEY and CDR2 SVGEGT. The CDR3 covers 14 residues. As DNA, the CDR3 is TGTGCCAGCAGTTACCGAACAGCCTCCTACGAGCAGTACTTC. It specifies CASSYRTASYEQYF.